A selection of T cell receptor beta chains follows, all from one sample in a study of shared clonotypes between healthy human individuals. The repertoire was sequenced with immunoSEQ multiplex PCR; TCRdb's copy has only in-frame clones and lacks some. This sample yields about 2.2 million clones, of which roughly 93% are seen a single time; about 1.7% belongs to the top ten. Sequencing was carried out using naive CD8+ T cells from PBMCs. The receptors derive from a young man in good health. Some clones in this sample may be carry-over from other donors' samples. Both conserved end residues are part of each CDR3. Fields, in order: D gene, clone size, V gene, J gene, CDR3 protein, CDR3 DNA. D genes are given only for firm matches. The size entry is marked missing in some rows and otherwise reads once, few, many or a size class.

.,.,TRBV28,TRBJ2-6,CASSRLPGANVLTF,TGTGCCAGCAGCCGCCTACCTGGGGCCAACGTCCTGACTTTC
TRBD2,.,TRBV9,TRBJ2-2,CASSPHRTSGLDGELFF,TGTGCCAGCAGCCCCCATAGGACTAGCGGCCTAGACGGGGAGCTGTTTTTT
TRBD2,once,TRBV7-8,TRBJ2-3,CASSPLAGEATDTQYF,TGTGCCAGCAGCCCCCTAGCGGGAGAAGCCACAGATACGCAGTATTTT
.,.,TRBV4-1,TRBJ1-2,CASSHPLDRYGYTF,TGCGCCAGCAGCCACCCTCTGGACCGCTATGGCTACACCTTC
.,once,TRBV28,TRBJ1-3,CASSPGGGAGNTIYF,TGTGCCAGCAGCCCCGGCGGGGGAGCTGGAAACACCATATATTTT
.,.,TRBV13,TRBJ2-3,CASSEGRDTQYF,TGTGCCAGCAGCGAGGGGCGGGATACGCAGTATTTT
.,.,TRBV6-5,TRBJ1-1,CASSPTGPGVEAFF,TGTGCCAGCAGCCCGACAGGCCCGGGGGTTGAAGCTTTCTTT
TRBD2,.,TRBV5-4,TRBJ2-7,CASSYSSGSYEQYF,TGTGCCAGCAGCTACTCTAGCGGTTCCTACGAGCAGTACTTC
.,.,TRBV15,TRBJ2-6,CATSSPRSGANVLTF,TGTGCCACCAGCAGCCCTCGGTCTGGGGCCAACGTCCTGACTTTC
.,few,TRBV13,TRBJ2-1,CASSSGGGSYNEQFF,TGTGCCAGCAGCTCCGGAGGAGGCTCCTACAATGAGCAGTTCTTC
.,.,TRBV28,TRBJ2-7,CASSLDVAPSGEQYF,TGTGCCAGCAGTTTAGATGTCGCGCCCTCGGGGGAGCAGTACTTC
.,once,TRBV5-1,TRBJ2-1,CASSFWGNEQFF,TGCGCCAGCAGCTTCTGGGGCAATGAGCAGTTCTTC
.,.,TRBV6-5,TRBJ2-1,CASSYSLNEQFF,TGTGCCAGCAGTTACTCTCTCAATGAGCAGTTCTTC
.,once,TRBV6-6,TRBJ2-2,CASSYVRQGNTGELFF,TGTGCCAGCAGTTACGTTCGCCAGGGGAACACCGGGGAGCTGTTTTTT
.,.,TRBV28,TRBJ1-1,CASRSNRRSWTEAFF,TGTGCCAGCAGATCCAACAGACGGAGTTGGACTGAAGCTTTCTTT
TRBD1,.,TRBV30,TRBJ2-7,CAWSRQGVSYEQYF,TGTGCCTGGAGCAGACAGGGGGTTTCCTACGAGCAGTACTTC
.,.,TRBV28,TRBJ2-7,CASIKTRQGSYEQYF,TGTGCCAGCATAAAGACTAGACAAGGCTCCTACGAGCAGTACTTC
.,.,TRBV11-2,TRBJ2-1,CASSLGNYNEQFF,TGTGCCAGCAGCTTAGGAAACTACAATGAGCAGTTCTTC
.,.,TRBV7-9,TRBJ2-1,CASSFSGLYNEQFF,TGTGCCAGCAGCTTTTCGGGTCTCTACAATGAGCAGTTCTTC
.,.,TRBV27,TRBJ1-2,CASGEGFGTQGYTF,TGTGCCAGCGGAGAGGGCTTCGGGACACAGGGCTACACCTTC
.,.,TRBV4-1,TRBJ1-4,CASSPRTLYDGLTTNEKLFF,TGCGCCAGCAGCCCCCGGACTCTATACGACGGCTTAACAACTAATGAAAAACTGTTTTTT
.,.,TRBV10-2,TRBJ2-7,CASSEGPRAEQYF,TGCGCCAGCAGTGAAGGTCCGAGGGCAGAGCAGTACTTC
.,.,TRBV27,TRBJ2-2,CASSQFGELFF,TGTGCCAGCAGTCAGTTCGGGGAGCTGTTTTTT
.,.,TRBV18,TRBJ2-3,CASSPPGGSTDTQYF,TGTGCCAGCTCCCCGCCCGGTGGTAGCACAGATACGCAGTATTTT
TRBD1,.,TRBV6-5,TRBJ2-1,CASLTPGTGGEQFF,TGTGCCAGCCTAACCCCCGGGACAGGGGGTGAGCAGTTCTTC
TRBD1,.,TRBV4-3,TRBJ2-7,CASSQTPGTGIYEQYF,TGCGCCAGCAGCCAAACCCCCGGGACAGGGATTTACGAGCAGTACTTC
TRBD1,once,TRBV12-5,TRBJ2-5,CASGQQGAETQYF,TGTGCTAGTGGTCAACAGGGGGCAGAGACCCAGTACTTC
TRBD1,.,TRBV13,TRBJ1-1,CASSSSDRGNTEAFF,TGTGCCAGCAGCTCATCGGACAGGGGAAACACTGAAGCTTTCTTT
.,.,TRBV4-1,TRBJ2-7,CASSHDGGSHEQYF,TGCGCCAGCAGCCATGACGGGGGTAGCCACGAGCAGTACTTC
.,.,TRBV9,TRBJ2-7,CASSVGGGPYEQYF,TGTGCCAGCAGCGTAGGTGGCGGACCCTACGAGCAGTACTTC
TRBD1,.,TRBV4-1,TRBJ2-7,CASSQTPGQGASSYEQYF,TGCGCCAGCAGCCAAACACCGGGACAGGGGGCTAGCTCCTACGAGCAGTACTTC
TRBD1,.,TRBV5-1,TRBJ2-1,CASSYDRDNEQFF,TGCGCCAGCAGCTACGACAGGGACAATGAGCAGTTCTTC
.,.,TRBV7-2,TRBJ2-3,CASLDDWTDTQYF,TGTGCCAGCCTCGACGACTGGACAGATACGCAGTATTTT
.,.,TRBV19,TRBJ2-5,CASSIWVLETQYF,TGTGCCAGTAGTATCTGGGTTCTCGAGACCCAGTACTTC
.,.,TRBV21-1,TRBJ1-1,CASSKTGARNTEAFF,TGTGCCAGCAGCAAAACGGGGGCCCGGAACACTGAAGCTTTCTTT
.,.,TRBV9,TRBJ2-6,CASSVGQVRSSGANVLTF,TGTGCCAGCAGCGTAGGTCAGGTACGAAGCTCTGGGGCCAACGTCCTGACTTTC
TRBD1,.,TRBV9,TRBJ1-1,CASSVAPGGWTEAFF,TGTGCCAGCAGCGTAGCCCCAGGGGGATGGACTGAAGCTTTCTTT
TRBD1,.,TRBV9,TRBJ2-7,CASSPRQGQDEQYF,TGTGCCAGCAGCCCGCGACAGGGCCAGGACGAGCAGTACTTC
TRBD2,once,TRBV25-1,TRBJ2-3,CASTTPGEGADTQYF,TGTGCCAGCACTACACCCGGGGAGGGAGCAGATACGCAGTATTTT
.,.,TRBV4-2,TRBJ2-5,CASSRRGDPPETQYF,TGTGCCAGCAGCCGGAGGGGGGATCCCCCAGAGACCCAGTACTTC
.,.,TRBV5-1,TRBJ1-2,CASSLTELGNSGGYTF,TGCGCCAGCAGCTTGACCGAATTGGGGAATTCGGGTGGCTACACCTTC
.,.,TRBV21-1,TRBJ2-2,CASSKDRTSGSNGTGELFF,TGTGCCAGCAGCAAAGATCGGACTAGCGGGAGTAACGGCACCGGGGAGCTGTTTTTT
.,.,TRBV28,TRBJ1-1,CASSLFRGGTEAFF,TGTGCCAGCAGTTTATTTCGGGGGGGGACTGAAGCTTTCTTT
TRBD2,.,TRBV6-5,TRBJ2-5,CASRAPGGETQYF,TGTGCCAGCAGGGCCCCGGGGGGGGAGACCCAGTACTTC
TRBD1,.,TRBV7-9,TRBJ2-1,CASSLGTGGLSDNEQFF,TGTGCCAGCAGCCTCGGGACAGGGGGGCTTTCGGACAATGAGCAGTTCTTC
.,.,TRBV6-6,TRBJ2-2,CASSYWTGAGELFF,TGTGCCAGCAGTTATTGGACTGGCGCCGGGGAGCTGTTTTTT
.,.,TRBV10-3,TRBJ2-3,CAIMETQGRNTDTQYF,TGTGCCATCATGGAGACACAGGGGAGGAACACAGATACGCAGTATTTT
.,.,TRBV7-9,TRBJ2-1,CASSLPTTSYNEQFF,TGTGCCAGCAGCTTACCGACTACCTCCTACAATGAGCAGTTCTTC
.,.,TRBV19,TRBJ2-7,CASSIDLESEQYF,TGTGCCAGTAGTATAGATTTGGAAAGCGAGCAGTACTTC
TRBD2,.,TRBV7-6,TRBJ2-1,CASSLGGSTRLNEQFF,TGTGCCAGCAGCCTGGGAGGGAGCACACGCCTTAATGAGCAGTTCTTC
TRBD2,.,TRBV7-9,TRBJ2-4,CASSPRGSGMGSIQYF,TGTGCCAGCAGCCCTCGTGGTAGCGGGATGGGGTCCATTCAGTACTTC